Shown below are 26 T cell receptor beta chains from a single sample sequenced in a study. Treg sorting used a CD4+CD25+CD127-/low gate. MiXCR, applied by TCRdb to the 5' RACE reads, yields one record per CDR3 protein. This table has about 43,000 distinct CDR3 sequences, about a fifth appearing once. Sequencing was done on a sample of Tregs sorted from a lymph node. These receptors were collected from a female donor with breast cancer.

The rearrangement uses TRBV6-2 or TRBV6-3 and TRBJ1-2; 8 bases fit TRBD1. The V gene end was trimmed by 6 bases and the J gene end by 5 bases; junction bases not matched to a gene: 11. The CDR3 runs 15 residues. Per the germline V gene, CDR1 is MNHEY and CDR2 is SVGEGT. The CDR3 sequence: CASRDETGDTYGYTF. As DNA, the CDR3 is TGTGCCAGCAGGGATGAGACAGGGGATACATATGGCTACACCTTC.

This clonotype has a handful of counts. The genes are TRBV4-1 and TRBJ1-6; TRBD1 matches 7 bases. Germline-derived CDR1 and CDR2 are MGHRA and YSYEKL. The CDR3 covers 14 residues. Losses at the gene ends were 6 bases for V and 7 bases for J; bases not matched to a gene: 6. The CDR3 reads CASRPRTGNSPLHF. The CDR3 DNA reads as TGCGCCAGCAGACCACGGACAGGAAATTCACCCCTCCACTTT.

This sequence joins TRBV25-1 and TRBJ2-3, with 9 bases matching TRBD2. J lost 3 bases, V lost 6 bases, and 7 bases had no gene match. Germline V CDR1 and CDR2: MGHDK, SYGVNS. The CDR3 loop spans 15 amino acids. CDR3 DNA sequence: TGTGCCAGCAGGGCTAGCGGGATAGGTACAGATACGCAGTATTTT. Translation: CASRASGIGTDTQYF.

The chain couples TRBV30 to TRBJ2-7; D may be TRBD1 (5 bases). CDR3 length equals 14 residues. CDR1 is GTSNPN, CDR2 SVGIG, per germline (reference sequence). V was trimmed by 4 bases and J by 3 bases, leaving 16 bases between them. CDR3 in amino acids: CAWKSRAQSYEQYF. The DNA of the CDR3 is TGTGCCTGGAAAAGCAGGGCGCAAAGCTACGAGCAGTACTTC. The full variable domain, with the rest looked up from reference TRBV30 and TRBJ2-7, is SQTIHQWPATLVQPVGSPLSLECTVEGTSNPNLYWYRQAAGRGLQLLFYSVGIGQISSEVPQNLSASRPQDRQFILSSKKLLLSDSGFYLCAWKSRAQSYEQYFGPGTRLTVT.

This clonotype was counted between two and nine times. This CDR3 reads CASSLSPGETQYF. The DNA for the CDR3 is TGTGCCAGCAGTTTATCTCCGGGGGAGACCCAGTACTTC. The J gene is TRBJ2-5, the V gene TRBV27; D may be TRBD2 (5 bases). The CDR3 runs 13 residues. The germline V gene encodes CDR1 MNHEY and CDR2 SMNVEV (reference sequence). Trimming stripped 0 bases from V and 5 bases from J, with 7 bases between.

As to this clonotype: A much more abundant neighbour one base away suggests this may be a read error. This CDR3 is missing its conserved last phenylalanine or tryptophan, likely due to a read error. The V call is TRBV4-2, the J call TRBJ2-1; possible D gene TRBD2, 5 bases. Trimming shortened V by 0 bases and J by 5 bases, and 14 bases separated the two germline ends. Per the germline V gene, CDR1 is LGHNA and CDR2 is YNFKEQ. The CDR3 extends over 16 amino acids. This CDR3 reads CASSQEAAEWDNEQFI. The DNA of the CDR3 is TGTGCCAGCAGCCAAGAAGCAGCGGAGTGGGACAATGAGCAGTTCATC.

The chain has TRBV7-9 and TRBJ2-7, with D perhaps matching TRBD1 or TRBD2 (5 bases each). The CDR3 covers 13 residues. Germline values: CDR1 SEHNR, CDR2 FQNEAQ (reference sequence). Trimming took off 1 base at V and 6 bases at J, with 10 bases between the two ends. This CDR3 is CASSLGGSVEQYF. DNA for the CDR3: TGTGCCAGCAGCTTAGGGGGGTCGGTCGAGCAGTACTTC. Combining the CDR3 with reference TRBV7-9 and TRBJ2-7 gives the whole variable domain DTGVSQNPRHKITKRGQNVTFRCDPISEHNRLYWYRQTLGQGPEFLTYFQNEAQLEKSRLLSDRFSAERPKGSFSTLEIQRTEQGDSAMYLCASSLGGSVEQYFGPGTRLTVT.

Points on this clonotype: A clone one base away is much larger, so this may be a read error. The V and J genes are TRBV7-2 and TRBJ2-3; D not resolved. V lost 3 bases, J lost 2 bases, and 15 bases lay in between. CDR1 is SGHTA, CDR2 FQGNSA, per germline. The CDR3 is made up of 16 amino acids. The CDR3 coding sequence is TGTGCCAGCAGCTTGGGCAGGCCTCTAGTCACAGATACGCAGTATTTT. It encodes CASSLGRPLVTDTQYF. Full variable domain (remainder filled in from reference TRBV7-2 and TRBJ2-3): GAGVSQSPSNKVTEKGKDVELRCDPISGHTALYWYRQSLGQGLEFLIYFQGNSAPDKSGLPSDRFSAERTGGSVSTLTIQRTQQEDSAVYLCASSLGRPLVTDTQYFGPGTRLTVL.

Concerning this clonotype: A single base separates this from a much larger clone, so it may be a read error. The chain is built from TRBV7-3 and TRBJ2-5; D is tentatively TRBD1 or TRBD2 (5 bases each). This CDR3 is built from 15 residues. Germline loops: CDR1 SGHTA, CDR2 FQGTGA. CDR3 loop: CASSRLGEGQESQYF. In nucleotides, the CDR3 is TGTGCCAGCAGCAGACTCGGAGAGGGGCAAGAGAGCCAGTACTTC.

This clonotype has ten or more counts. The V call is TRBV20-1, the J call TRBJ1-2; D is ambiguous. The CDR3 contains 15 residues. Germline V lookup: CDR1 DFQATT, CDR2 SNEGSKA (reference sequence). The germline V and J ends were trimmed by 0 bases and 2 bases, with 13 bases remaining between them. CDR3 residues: CSARDRRKVNYGYTF. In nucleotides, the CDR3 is TGCAGTGCTAGAGATCGGAGGAAAGTAAACTATGGCTACACCTTC.

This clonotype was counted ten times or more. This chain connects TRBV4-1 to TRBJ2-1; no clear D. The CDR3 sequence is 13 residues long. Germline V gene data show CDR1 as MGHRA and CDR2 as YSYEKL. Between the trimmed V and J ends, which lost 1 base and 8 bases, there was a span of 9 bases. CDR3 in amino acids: CASSQAQFYEQFF. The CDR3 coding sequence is TGCGCCAGCAGCCAAGCTCAGTTTTATGAGCAGTTCTTC.

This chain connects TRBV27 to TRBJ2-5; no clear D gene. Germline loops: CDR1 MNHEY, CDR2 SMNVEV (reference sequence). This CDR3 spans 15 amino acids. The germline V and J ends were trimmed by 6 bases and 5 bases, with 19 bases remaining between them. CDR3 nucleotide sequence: TGTGCCAGCAGCCATTACCAAACTGAAATGGAGACCCAGTACTTC. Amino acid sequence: CASSHYQTEMETQYF.

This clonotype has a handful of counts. DNA for the CDR3: TGTGCCAGCAGCCCCGGTTACGAGCAGTACTTC. Translated, it gives CASSPGYEQYF. The V gene is TRBV4-2, the J gene TRBJ2-7, with unresolved D. The CDR3 is 11 residues long. CDR1 LGHNA and CDR2 YNFKEQ come from the germline V gene. Trimming pared 4 bases from V and 4 bases from J, leaving 5 bases between.

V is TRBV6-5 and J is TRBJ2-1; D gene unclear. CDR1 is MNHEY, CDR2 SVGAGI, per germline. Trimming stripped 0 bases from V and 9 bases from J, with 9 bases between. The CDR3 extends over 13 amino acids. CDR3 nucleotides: TGTGCCAGCAGTTACTCTCCGGGTACTGAGCAGTTCTTC. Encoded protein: CASSYSPGTEQFF.

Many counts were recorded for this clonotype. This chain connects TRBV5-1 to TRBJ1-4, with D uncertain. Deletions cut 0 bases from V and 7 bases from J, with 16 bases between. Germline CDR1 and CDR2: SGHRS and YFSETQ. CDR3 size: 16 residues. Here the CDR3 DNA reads TGCGCCAGCAGCTTGGCTCGGGTCGCCGTGGGTGAAAAACTGTTTTTT. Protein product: CASSLARVAVGEKLFF. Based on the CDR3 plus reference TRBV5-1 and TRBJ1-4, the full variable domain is KAGVTQTPRYLIKTRGQQVTLSCSPISGHRSVSWYQQTPGQGLQFLFEYFSETQRNKGNFPGRFSGRQFSNSRSEMNVSTLELGDSALYLCASSLARVAVGEKLFFGSGTQLSVL.

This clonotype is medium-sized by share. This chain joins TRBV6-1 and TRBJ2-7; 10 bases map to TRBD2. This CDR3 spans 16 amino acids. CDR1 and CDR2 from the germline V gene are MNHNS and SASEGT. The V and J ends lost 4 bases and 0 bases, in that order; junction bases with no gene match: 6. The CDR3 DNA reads TGTGCCAGCAGTGGCCGGACTAGCGGTAGCTCCTACGAGCAGTACTTC. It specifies CASSGRTSGSSYEQYF.

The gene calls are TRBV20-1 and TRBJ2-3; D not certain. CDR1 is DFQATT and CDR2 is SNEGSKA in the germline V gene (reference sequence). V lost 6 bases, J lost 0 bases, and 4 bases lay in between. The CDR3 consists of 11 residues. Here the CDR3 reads CSASSTDTQYF. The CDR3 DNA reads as TGCAGTGCGTCTAGCACAGATACGCAGTATTTT.

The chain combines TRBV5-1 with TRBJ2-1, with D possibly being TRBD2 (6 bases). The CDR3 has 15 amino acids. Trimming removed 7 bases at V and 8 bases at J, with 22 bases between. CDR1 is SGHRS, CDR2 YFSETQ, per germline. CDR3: CASRPLAGKGDEQFF. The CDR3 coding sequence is TGCGCCAGCCGACCCCTGGCGGGAAAGGGCGATGAGCAGTTCTTC.

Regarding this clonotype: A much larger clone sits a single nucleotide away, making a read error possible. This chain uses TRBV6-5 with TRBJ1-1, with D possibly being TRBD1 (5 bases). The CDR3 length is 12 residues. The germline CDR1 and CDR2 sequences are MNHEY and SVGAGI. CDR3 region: CASRNSGTSASF. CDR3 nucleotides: TGTGCCAGTCGGAACTCCGGGACGTCAGCTTCCTTT.

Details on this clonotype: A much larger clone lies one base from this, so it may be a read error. The CDR3 DNA follows: TGTGCCAGCGGATCGAACACTGAAGCTTTCTTT. This sequence encodes CASGSNTEAFF. V and J are TRBV6-5 and TRBJ1-1; D not certain. The ends were cut back, 8 bases at V and 1 base at J, with 5 bases in the middle. Germline CDR1 is MNHEY and CDR2 is SVGAGI. This CDR3 comprises 11 residues.

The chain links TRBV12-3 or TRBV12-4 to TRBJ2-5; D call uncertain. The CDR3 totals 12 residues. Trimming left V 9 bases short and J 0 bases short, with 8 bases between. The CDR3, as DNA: TGTGCCAGTGGACGGAACCAAGAGACCCAGTACTTC. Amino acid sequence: CASGRNQETQYF.

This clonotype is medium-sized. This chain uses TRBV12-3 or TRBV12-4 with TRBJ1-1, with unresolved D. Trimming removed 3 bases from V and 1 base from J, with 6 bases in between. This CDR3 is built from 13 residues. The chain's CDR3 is CASSFEPNTEAFF. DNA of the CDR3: TGTGCCAGCAGTTTTGAGCCGAACACTGAAGCTTTCTTT.

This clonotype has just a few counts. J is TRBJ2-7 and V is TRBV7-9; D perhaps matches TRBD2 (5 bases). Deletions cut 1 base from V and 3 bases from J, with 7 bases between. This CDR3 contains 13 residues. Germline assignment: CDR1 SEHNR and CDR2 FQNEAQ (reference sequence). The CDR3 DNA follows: TGTGCCAGCAGCTTAGGCCGGGGCTACGAGCAGTACTTC. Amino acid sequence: CASSLGRGYEQYF.

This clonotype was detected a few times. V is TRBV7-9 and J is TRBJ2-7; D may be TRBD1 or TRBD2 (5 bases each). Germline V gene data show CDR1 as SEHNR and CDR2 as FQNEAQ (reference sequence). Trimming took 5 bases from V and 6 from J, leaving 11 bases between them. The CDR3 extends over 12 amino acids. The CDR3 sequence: CASSPVGAEQYF. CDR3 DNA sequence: TGTGCCAGCAGCCCCGTCGGGGCCGAGCAGTACTTC.

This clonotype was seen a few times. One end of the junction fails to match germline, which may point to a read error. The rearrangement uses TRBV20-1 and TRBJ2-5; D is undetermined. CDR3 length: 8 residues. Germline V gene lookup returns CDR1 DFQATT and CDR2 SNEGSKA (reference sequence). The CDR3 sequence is CSARPWDF. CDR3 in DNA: TGCAGTGCCCGGCCATGGGACTTC.

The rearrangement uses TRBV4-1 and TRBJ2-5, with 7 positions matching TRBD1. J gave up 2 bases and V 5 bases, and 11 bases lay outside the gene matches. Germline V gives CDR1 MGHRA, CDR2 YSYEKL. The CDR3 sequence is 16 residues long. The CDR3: CASSLPYRTGQETQYF. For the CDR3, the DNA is TGCGCCAGCAGCTTACCATACCGGACAGGACAAGAGACCCAGTACTTC.